The 27 T cell receptor beta chains given below trace back to one sample, sequenced in a study of regulatory T cells in long-lasting Graves disease. Noted time point: newly diagnosed GD, antithyroid drugs for less than 3 months. The TCR library was made from RNA extracted from PBMCs. The TCR beta library used iRepertoire HTBI primers with Arm-PCR amplification of CDR3. In TCRdb, the multiplex PCR reads were re-called with MiXCR into one record per CDR3 protein. The sample includes about 440,000 distinct CDR3 sequences, 16% seen only once; the top ten take about 25%. The same specimen was also included in a second study, on T cells in Graves' hyperthyroidism and ophthalmopathy.

The source was peripheral blood mononuclear cells (PBMCs), collected at new diagnosis, from a patient treated with antithyroid drugs. These receptors originate from a woman between 18 and 30 years old with Graves disease.

This clonotype was seen only a few times. V and J are TRBV19 and TRBJ2-5; D is undetermined. V was cut by 10 bases and J by 1 base, with 13 bases left in between. The CDR3 totals 13 residues. Germline CDR1 LNHDA, CDR2 SQIVND (reference sequence). DNA of the CDR3: TGTGCCACCACCAGGTCCAGCCAAGAGACCCAGTACTTC. The encoded protein is CATTRSSQETQYF.

This clonotype came up many times. V is TRBV24-1 and J is TRBJ2-5; TRBD2 matches 8 bases. The V segment lost 3 bases and the J segment 7 bases; nucleotides outside the gene matches: 3. Germline CDR1 and CDR2: KGHDR and SFDVKD. The CDR3 has 13 residues. CDR3 region: CATSDSGSRTQYF. The CDR3 coding sequence is TGTGCCACCAGTGATAGCGGGAGTCGGACCCAGTACTTC.

In regard to this clonotype: It differs at one base from a far larger clone, so likely a read error. The chain recombines TRBV3-1 with TRBJ2-1, with 10 bases lining up with TRBD1. The J call may be mistaken, given a closer DNA end match to TRBJ2-7. Germline V gene sequence: CDR1 LGHDT, CDR2 YNNKEL (reference sequence). This CDR3 has 13 residues. The CDR3 DNA reads as TGTGCCAGCAGAACGACAGGGGGCGGTGAGCAGTACTTC. Translated, it gives CASRTTGGGEQYF.

This clonotype was detected many times. The rearrangement links TRBV15 to TRBJ2-4, with D possibly matching TRBD2 (6 bases). This CDR3 contains 17 residues. Trimming removed 1 base at V and 0 bases at J, with 13 bases between. Germline assignment: CDR1 LNHNV and CDR2 YYDKDF (reference sequence). CDR3 residues: CATSRVVSGIAKNIQYF. Written as DNA, the CDR3 is TGTGCCACCAGCAGAGTTGTTAGCGGAATAGCCAAAAACATTCAGTACTTC.

This clonotype was found many times. CDR3 in DNA: TGCAGTGCTAGGGATTACAGGGTGGGAACTGAAGCTTTCTTT. Translation: CSARDYRVGTEAFF. This chain connects TRBV20-1 to TRBJ1-1, with D perhaps matching TRBD1 (6 bases). The CDR3 has 14 amino acids. CDR1 DFQATT and CDR2 SNEGSKA come from the germline V gene (reference sequence). Deletions cut 3 bases from V and 5 bases from J, with 16 bases between.

This clonotype was recorded many times. The chain links TRBV6-4 to TRBJ2-5; possibly TRBD1 for D (6 bases). The germline V gene has CDR1 MRHNA and CDR2 SNTAGT. CDR3 size: 14 residues. With 7 bases removed from V and 1 base from J, the gap between germline ends came to 13 bases. CDR3 nucleotide sequence: TGTGCCAGCACGGCCAGGACAGTCCAAGAGACCCAGTACTTC. This gives the protein CASTARTVQETQYF.

The DNA for the CDR3 is TGTGCCAGCATCCCTAGCGGGAGGCCAAACAATGAGCAGTTCTTC. Translated, it gives CASIPSGRPNNEQFF. V and J are TRBV28 and TRBJ2-1, with 11 nucleotides matching TRBD2. Germline V gene data show CDR1 as MDHEN and CDR2 as SYDVKM. This CDR3 comprises 15 residues. The V gene end was trimmed by 7 bases and the J gene end by 5 bases; junction bases not matched to a gene: 7.

This clonotype came up many times. The chain has TRBV27 and TRBJ2-3; 14 bases fit TRBD2. In germline, CDR1 is MNHEY, CDR2 SMNVEV (reference sequence). This CDR3 contains 16 residues. Trimming cost V 2 bases and J 7 bases; bases outside gene matches: 5. CDR3 DNA: TGTGCCAGCAGTTTAACCGGGACTAGCGGGAGTTATACGCAGTATTTT. This translates into CASSLTGTSGSYTQYF.

This clonotype was recorded a few times. The CDR3 here is CASSSHSLRLAGNSNTGELFF. The CDR3 region has the DNA TGTGCCAGCAGTTCTCACTCCCTTCGGCTAGCGGGCAATTCGAACACCGGGGAGCTGTTTTTT. The V and J genes are TRBV27 and TRBJ2-2; 8 bases are a match to TRBD2. Germline V gene lookup returns CDR1 MNHEY and CDR2 SMNVEV (reference sequence). The CDR3 length is 21 residues. After removal of 4 bases from V and 0 bases from J, the junction contained 19 bases not matched to a gene.

V is TRBV29-1 and J is TRBJ1-3; D uncertain. This CDR3 comprises 13 residues. The V gene lost 0 bases and the J gene lost 4 bases, with 7 bases spanning the gap. Per germline, CDR1 SQVTM and CDR2 ANQGSEA. CDR3 nucleotide sequence: TGCAGCGTTGAAGATCCCGAAGGAAACACCATATATTTT. This codes for CSVEDPEGNTIYF.

As regards this clonotype: This may be a read error, as it is one base from a much larger clone. The V call is TRBV9, the J call TRBJ1-1; TRBD1 is a possible D gene (6 bases). The CDR3 has 15 residues. V dropped 4 bases and J dropped 3 bases, with 16 bases sitting between them. Germline V CDR1 and CDR2: SGDLS, YYNGEE. CDR3 protein: CASSKGTRMDTEAFF. The CDR3 region has the DNA TGTGCCAGCAGCAAAGGGACACGTATGGACACTGAAGCTTTCTTT.

V is TRBV24-1 and J is TRBJ2-1, with TRBD2 matching 16 bases. The germline V gene has CDR1 KGHDR and CDR2 SFDVKD. The CDR3 has 16 residues. After removal of 4 bases from V and 12 bases from J, the junction contained 8 bases not matched to a gene. The CDR3 here is CATSDAGTSGRDRQFF. The CDR3 nucleotides are TGTGCCACCAGTGACGCCGGGACTAGCGGGAGGGACAGGCAGTTCTTC.

The chain employs TRBV6-1 and TRBJ1-5, with D hard to call. Judging by the DNA end, TRBJ2-3 fits better; the J call may be wrong. Germline V gene sequence: CDR1 MNHNS, CDR2 SASEGT. This CDR3 has 17 amino acids. The CDR3 region is CASSEMGMGIGNQPQYF. The CDR3 region has the DNA TGTGCCAGCAGTGAAATGGGGATGGGGATTGGGAATCAGCCCCAGTATTTT.

This clonotype was counted ten times or more. The genes are TRBV20-1 and TRBJ1-5, with unresolved D. Deletions cut 3 bases from V and 6 bases from J, with 12 bases between. CDR1 and CDR2 from the germline V gene are DFQATT and SNEGSKA (reference sequence). CDR3 length: 13 amino acids. CDR3 in DNA: TGCAGTGCTAGTAGGCAAGCGCGTCAGCCCCAGCATTTT. Translating it yields CSASRQARQPQHF.

This clonotype was detected many times. V gene TRBV12-3 or TRBV12-4 combines with J gene TRBJ2-1; 12 bases align to TRBD2. V lost 7 bases to trimming and J lost 9 bases; unmatched junction nucleotides: 4. The CDR3 is 13 amino acids. In DNA form, the CDR3 reads TGTGCCAGCACCTTACTAGCGGGAGGTGAGCAGTTCTTC. As protein: CASTLLAGGEQFF.

As DNA, the CDR3 is TGCAGCGGCACCGGGACTAGCGGGAGTTACGAGCAGTACTTC. Protein sequence: CSGTGTSGSYEQYF. This sequence joins TRBV29-1 and TRBJ2-7; TRBD2 aligns across 14 bases. Germline V CDR1 and CDR2: SQVTM, ANQGSEA. The CDR3 is 14 residues long. J was trimmed by 4 bases and V by 7 bases; bases with no gene match: 6.

This clonotype was picked up many times. The rearrangement links TRBV12-3 or TRBV12-4 to TRBJ1-3; D unresolved. The V and J ends lost 7 bases and 4 bases respectively, with 17 bases between them. CDR3 length: 15 residues. CDR3 region: CASTFLRNVGNTIYF. In DNA, the CDR3 is TGTGCCAGCACCTTCCTCCGTAATGTGGGAAACACCATATATTTT.

This clonotype was detected ten times or more. The chain combines TRBV20-1 with TRBJ1-1; D may be TRBD1 (6 bases). Germline CDR1 DFQATT, CDR2 SNEGSKA (reference sequence). V gave up 3 bases and J gave up 2 bases, with 10 bases separating them. This CDR3 is 13 amino acids long. The CDR3 DNA sequence: TGCAGTGCTAGGGACAGAAGTAACACTGAAGCTTTCTTT. Translating it yields CSARDRSNTEAFF.

The chain employs TRBV19 and TRBJ1-1, with no clear D. V lost 7 bases and J 1 base, leaving 7 bases between the germline ends. This CDR3 region has 12 residues. Germline CDR1 reads LNHDA; CDR2 reads SQIVND (reference sequence). As DNA, the CDR3 is TGTGCCAGTAAATATGGGAACACTGAAGCTTTCTTT. Its translation is CASKYGNTEAFF. The full variable domain, with the rest looked up from reference TRBV19 and TRBJ1-1, is DGGITQSPKYLFRKEGQNVTLSCEQNLNHDAMYWYRQDPGQGLRLIYYSQIVNDFQKGDIAEGYSVSREKKESFPLTVTSAQKNPTAFYLCASKYGNTEAFFGQGTRLTVV.

Concerning this clonotype: A junction end diverges from the germline sequence, so it may reflect a read error. The CDR3 sequence is CASSERRGPTEASF. In DNA, the CDR3 is TGTGCCAGCAGTGAACGCAGGGGGCCCACTGAAGCTTCCTTT. V gene TRBV6-1 combines with J gene TRBJ1-1, with 8 bases aligning to TRBD1. The CDR3 extends over 14 amino acids. Germline V CDR1 and CDR2: MNHNS, SASEGT.

Details on this clonotype: Mismatch with germline at one junction end may stem from a read error. Written as DNA, the CDR3 is TGCAGCGTGAAAAAACCGGGACAGGGTTCCTACGAGCAGCACTTC. It is translated as CSVKKPGQGSYEQHF. The chain joins TRBV29-1 to TRBJ2-7, with 9 bases fitting TRBD1. CDR3 size: 15 residues. CDR1 and CDR2 (germline): SQVTM, ANQGSEA.

This clonotype was counted many times. The chain has TRBV28 and TRBJ2-7; the match to TRBD1 covers 7 bases. J lost 3 bases, V lost 7 bases, and 3 bases had no gene match. CDR1 is MDHEN and CDR2 is SYDVKM in the germline V gene. This CDR3 has 12 amino acids. DNA for the CDR3: TGTGCCAGCAATTACAGGGGCTACGAGCAGTACTTC. It specifies CASNYRGYEQYF.

To note about this clonotype: This may arise from a read error, as a much more abundant clone is one base away. A read error is likely, as this CDR3 ends without the conserved phenylalanine or tryptophan. The rearrangement uses TRBV28 and TRBJ1-1; perhaps TRBD1 as D (5 bases). The germline V gene has CDR1 MDHEN and CDR2 SYDVKM. V was cut by 7 bases and J by 2 bases, with 11 bases left in between. The length of the CDR3 is 13 residues. The CDR3: CASIGGTNTEAFS. CDR3 nucleotide sequence: TGTGCCAGCATCGGGGGAACTAACACTGAAGCTTTCTCT.

This clonotype was counted only a few times. V gene TRBV30 combines with J gene TRBJ2-7; D is uncertain. The V and J ends lost 2 bases and 3 bases respectively, with 8 bases between them. Germline V gene lookup returns CDR1 GTSNPN and CDR2 SVGIG (reference sequence). CDR3 length: 12 residues. The CDR3, as DNA: TGTGCCTGGAGTACGGACGGCTACGAGCAGTACTTC. Residues: CAWSTDGYEQYF. Together with reference TRBV30 and TRBJ2-7, the CDR3 gives the full variable domain: SQTIHQWPATLVQPVGSPLSLECTVEGTSNPNLYWYRQAAGRGLQLLFYSVGIGQISSEVPQNLSASRPQDRQFILSSKKLLLSDSGFYLCAWSTDGYEQYFGPGTRLTVT.

There are a few counts of this clonotype. This chain joins TRBV9 and TRBJ2-3, with TRBD2 matching over 7 bases. This CDR3 comprises 14 residues. J was trimmed by 3 bases and V by 4 bases; bases with no gene match: 5. CDR1 is SGDLS, CDR2 YYNGEE, per germline. Here the CDR3 DNA reads TGTGCCAGCAGCCAACACGGGGGGACAGATACGCAGTATTTT. Its translation: CASSQHGGTDTQYF.

J is TRBJ2-5 and V is TRBV29-1; D remains ambiguous. The germline CDR1 and CDR2 sequences are SQVTM and ANQGSEA. Trimming took off 6 bases at V and 5 bases at J, with 13 bases between the two ends. The CDR3 has 12 residues. In DNA form, the CDR3 reads TGCAGCGTCTCCACCTACCGGGAGACCCAGTACTTC. This sequence encodes CSVSTYRETQYF.

This clonotype was found many times. The chain is built from TRBV28 and TRBJ1-2; tentative D call: TRBD1 (5 bases). Per germline, CDR1 MDHEN and CDR2 SYDVKM. The CDR3 covers 14 residues. Deletions cut 1 base from V and 4 bases from J, with 10 bases between. The CDR3 loop reads CASSLLGGFYGYTF. CDR3 DNA sequence: TGTGCCAGCAGTTTATTGGGGGGTTTCTATGGCTACACCTTC.